Listed below are T cell receptor beta chains from one sample, sequenced in a study of T cell responses to AZD1222 COVID-19 vaccine. Sequenced by immunoSEQ multiplex PCR; TCRdb stores in-frame clones only, minus some. The sample has around 200,000 clones, roughly 91% seen once. Sample: peripheral blood, taken 28 days after the second dose of the MenACWY control vaccine. The receptors come from an adult who received the MenACWY meningococcal vaccine as a control. Each CDR3 is given with its conserved first and last residue. The D gene is left open where the match is weak. Size is stated for part of the rows, as once, few or many counts, or as a class when the clone is expanded.

j_call: TRBJ1-5; d_call: -; clone_size: -; v_call: TRBV7-9; cdr3_nt: TGTGCCAGCAGCCCATTTGCGGAGGATCAGCCCCAGCATTTT; cdr3_aa: CASSPFAEDQPQHF
j_call: TRBJ2-5; d_call: TRBD1; clone_size: -; v_call: TRBV11-2; cdr3_nt: TGTGCCAGCAGCCAGGGACAGCCCCAAGAGACCCAGTACTTC; cdr3_aa: CASSQGQPQETQYF
j_call: TRBJ2-1; d_call: -; clone_size: -; v_call: TRBV6-2/TRBV6-3; cdr3_nt: TGTGCCAGCAGCACCTCAGGGTTAGGCGAGCAGTTCTTC; cdr3_aa: CASSTSGLGEQFF
j_call: TRBJ2-1; d_call: TRBD1; clone_size: once; v_call: TRBV6-5; cdr3_nt: TGTGCCAGCAGGGGGAACAGGGGGCAAATGAGTAGGGAGTTCTTC; cdr3_aa: CASRGNRGQMSREFF
j_call: TRBJ1-5; d_call: TRBD1; clone_size: few; v_call: TRBV28; cdr3_nt: TGTGCCAGCAGCACGGCTACAGGGGGGGCAGGTCAGCCCCAGCATTTT; cdr3_aa: CASSTATGGAGQPQHF
j_call: TRBJ1-1; d_call: -; clone_size: -; v_call: TRBV6-2/TRBV6-3; cdr3_nt: TGTGCCAGCAGCCGCTCGGAGAGCACTGAAGCTTTCTTT; cdr3_aa: CASSRSESTEAFF
j_call: TRBJ2-3; d_call: -; clone_size: -; v_call: TRBV3-1/TRBV3-2; cdr3_nt: TGTGCCAGCAGCCAAGAAGGCCTAGCAGATACGCAGTATTTT; cdr3_aa: CASSQEGLADTQYF
j_call: TRBJ2-1; d_call: -; clone_size: -; v_call: TRBV7-9; cdr3_nt: TGTGCCAGCAGCTCGTGGGGGGCAAAATACAATGAGCAGTTCTTC; cdr3_aa: CASSSWGAKYNEQFF
j_call: TRBJ2-7; d_call: -; clone_size: -; v_call: TRBV27; cdr3_nt: TGTGCCAGCAGTTTCCTCCGGGACACTGACCTCCAGTACTTC; cdr3_aa: CASSFLRDTDLQYF
j_call: TRBJ1-4; d_call: -; clone_size: -; v_call: TRBV5-4; cdr3_nt: TGTGCCAGCAGCTTGGGGGACGGAGACTATGAAAAACTGTTTTTT; cdr3_aa: CASSLGDGDYEKLFF
j_call: TRBJ2-7; d_call: -; clone_size: -; v_call: TRBV11-2; cdr3_nt: TGTGCCAGCAGCTTGAACGGGGGGCCGCGGGAGCAGTACTTC; cdr3_aa: CASSLNGGPREQYF
j_call: TRBJ1-1; d_call: TRBD1; clone_size: -; v_call: TRBV18; cdr3_nt: TGTGCCAGCTCCCGAGCTGAAAGGGACAGAGAAGCTTTCTTT; cdr3_aa: CASSRAERDREAFF
j_call: TRBJ1-5; d_call: -; clone_size: -; v_call: TRBV15; cdr3_nt: TGTGCCACCAGCAGAGCTCCATCAACACAGCCCCAGCATTTT; cdr3_aa: CATSRAPSTQPQHF
j_call: TRBJ2-7; d_call: -; clone_size: once; v_call: TRBV9; cdr3_nt: TGTGCCAGCAGCGTAGAGGTAGCTTCCTCCTACGAGCAGTACTTC; cdr3_aa: CASSVEVASSYEQYF
j_call: TRBJ2-5; d_call: TRBD2; clone_size: -; v_call: TRBV9; cdr3_nt: TGTGCCAGCAGCTGGGGTGGGGAACTAGCGGGGGAGACCCAGTACTTC; cdr3_aa: CASSWGGELAGETQYF
j_call: TRBJ1-2; d_call: -; clone_size: -; v_call: TRBV3-1/TRBV3-2; cdr3_nt: TGTGCCAGCAGCCAGGCCCTGGTCTCTAACTATGGCTACACCTTC; cdr3_aa: CASSQALVSNYGYTF
j_call: TRBJ1-5; d_call: -; clone_size: -; v_call: TRBV7-2; cdr3_nt: TGTGCCAGCCGTGGCAGCCGGAATCAGCCCCAGCATTTT; cdr3_aa: CASRGSRNQPQHF
j_call: TRBJ1-4; d_call: TRBD1; clone_size: -; v_call: TRBV28; cdr3_nt: TGTGCCAGCAGCCCTACAGGCCAGGGGGATGAAAAACTGTTTTTT; cdr3_aa: CASSPTGQGDEKLFF
j_call: TRBJ2-3; d_call: -; clone_size: -; v_call: TRBV3-1/TRBV3-2; cdr3_nt: TGTGCCAGCAGCACCTACGATACGCAGTATTTT; cdr3_aa: CASSTYDTQYF
j_call: TRBJ2-7; d_call: -; clone_size: -; v_call: TRBV19; cdr3_nt: TGTGCCAGTAGTATAGTTCCGGCTTACGAGCAGTACTTC; cdr3_aa: CASSIVPAYEQYF
j_call: TRBJ1-2; d_call: -; clone_size: -; v_call: TRBV6-5; cdr3_nt: TGTGCCAGCAGTTACTCGTTGGGGGGCGGCTACACCTTC; cdr3_aa: CASSYSLGGGYTF
j_call: TRBJ2-1; d_call: TRBD2; clone_size: once; v_call: TRBV5-1; cdr3_nt: TGCGCCAGCAGCGCTAGCGGGGAGTCCTACAATGAGCAGTTCTTC; cdr3_aa: CASSASGESYNEQFF
j_call: TRBJ1-2; d_call: TRBD1; clone_size: -; v_call: TRBV6-1; cdr3_nt: TGTGCCAGCAGTGACGCGGACAGGGGAGTCTATGGCTACACCTTC; cdr3_aa: CASSDADRGVYGYTF
j_call: TRBJ1-5; d_call: -; clone_size: -; v_call: TRBV7-9; cdr3_nt: TGTGCCAGCAGCCCCGGGGGAGGTCACAATCAGCCCCAGCATTTT; cdr3_aa: CASSPGGGHNQPQHF
j_call: TRBJ2-3; d_call: TRBD2; clone_size: -; v_call: TRBV19; cdr3_nt: TGTGCCAGTAGTATGCGACTAGCTAGCACAGATACGCAGTATTTT; cdr3_aa: CASSMRLASTDTQYF
j_call: TRBJ2-7; d_call: -; clone_size: -; v_call: TRBV27; cdr3_nt: TGTGCCAGCAGATCCGACAGCTACTACGAGCAGTACTTC; cdr3_aa: CASRSDSYYEQYF
j_call: TRBJ1-5; d_call: -; clone_size: -; v_call: TRBV28; cdr3_nt: TGTGCCAGCAGTTTGGGTTACGGCATTAGCAATCAGCCCCAGCATTTT; cdr3_aa: CASSLGYGISNQPQHF
j_call: TRBJ2-2; d_call: -; clone_size: -; v_call: TRBV11-2; cdr3_nt: TGTGCCAGCAGCTTATCTCGCGGATTATCGGGCGGGGAGCTGTTTTTT; cdr3_aa: CASSLSRGLSGGELFF
j_call: TRBJ2-7; d_call: TRBD1; clone_size: -; v_call: TRBV19; cdr3_nt: TGTGCCAGTAGTATAGATCCGTTTCAGGGGGCGCCGGCCTACGAGCAGTACTTC; cdr3_aa: CASSIDPFQGAPAYEQYF
j_call: TRBJ1-1; d_call: -; clone_size: once; v_call: TRBV25-1; cdr3_nt: TGTGCCACCTCCCAGGGTTACACTGAAGCTTTCTTT; cdr3_aa: CATSQGYTEAFF
j_call: TRBJ2-7; d_call: -; clone_size: -; v_call: TRBV6-5; cdr3_nt: TGTGCCAGCAGTCGGACATATGACTCCTACGAGCAGTACTTC; cdr3_aa: CASSRTYDSYEQYF